This record concerns one TCR beta chain sequence. The CDR3 consists of 10 residues. The ends were cut back, 7 bases at V and 11 bases at J, with 11 bases in the middle. Germline assignment: CDR1 MRHNA and CDR2 SNTAGT. Time point indicated: patch test 1, 2 weeks after DPC sensitization. Documented treatment: therapeutic diphenylcyclopropenone sensitization with weekly scalp DPC. The data are from a study of human T cells and chemical hapten exposure. Using its own MiXCR run on the RACE reads, TCRdb lists one record per CDR3 protein. Of 100,000 to 150,000 distinct CDR3 sequences listed, about 13% are singletons.

The rearrangement uses TRBV6-4 and TRBJ1-1, with D possibly TRBD1 on 5 matching bases. The material was whole blood, obtained in connection with sensitization to the hapten diphenylcyclopropenone (DPC). This receptor was obtained from a man between 18 and 35 years old with alopecia areata. Some clones in this sample may be carry-over from other donors' samples. CDR3: CASKRQKAFF. DNA of the CDR3: TGTGCCAGCAAGAGACAGAAGGCTTTCTTT.